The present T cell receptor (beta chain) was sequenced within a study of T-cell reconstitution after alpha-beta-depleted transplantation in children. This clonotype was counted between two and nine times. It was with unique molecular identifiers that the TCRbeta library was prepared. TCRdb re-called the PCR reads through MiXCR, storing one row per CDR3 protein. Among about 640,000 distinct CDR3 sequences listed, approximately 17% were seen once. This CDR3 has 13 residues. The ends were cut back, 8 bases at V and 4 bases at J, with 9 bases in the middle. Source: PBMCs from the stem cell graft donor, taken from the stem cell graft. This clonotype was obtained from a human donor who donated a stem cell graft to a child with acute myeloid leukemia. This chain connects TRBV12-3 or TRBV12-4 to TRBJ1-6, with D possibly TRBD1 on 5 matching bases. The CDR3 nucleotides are TGTGCCAGCCATCGGGGGTATAATTCACCCCTCCACTTT. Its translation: CASHRGYNSPLHF.